This is a list of T cell receptor beta chains from one sample in a study of beta chain features in type 1 diabetes. Clones were read by immunoSEQ multiplex PCR, and TCRdb kept only the in-frame ones, dropping some. The table includes 250,000 to 350,000 clones, 11% to 15% detected once. Input material: central memory CD4+ T cells from blood. Receptors originate from a young man in good health. Both conserved end residues are trimmed from each CDR3.

J	V	CDR3
TRBJ2-7	TRBV6-7	ASSLFWSTSGATNYEQY
TRBJ2-3	TRBV4-1	ASSPEGSGSLTQY
TRBJ2-5	TRBV19	ASSIETGEETQY
TRBJ1-5	TRBV6-1	ASSDPGSNQPQH
TRBJ2-7	TRBV7-2	ASSLPDRGNYEQY
TRBJ2-1	TRBV30	AWSVRSRGEQF
TRBJ1-2	TRBV5-1	ASNFLGVDYGYT
TRBJ1-5	TRBV7-2	ASSPRGGKGNQPQH
TRBJ1-4	TRBV4-1	ASSPDYLQPRVNEKLF
TRBJ2-1	TRBV18	ASTPFQGRMDNEQF
TRBJ2-5	TRBV6-1	ASRRGQGETQY
TRBJ1-1	TRBV27	ASSLRADRVMNTEAF
TRBJ2-1	TRBV7-9	ASSPDSGPPGSLGNEQF
TRBJ2-1	TRBV7-9	ASSSERREQF
TRBJ2-3	TRBV9	ASSVEGLEGDTQY
TRBJ2-7	TRBV7-2	ASSLMSSGAYEQY
TRBJ1-5	TRBV2	ASSSGNQGLEPQH
TRBJ2-3	TRBV11-3	ASSYRDGSDTQY
TRBJ2-3	TRBV9	ASSVASSPDTQY
TRBJ2-3	TRBV7-2	ASSQEGGLKVGY
TRBJ1-6	TRBV10-3	AISESRGQDSPLH
TRBJ2-1	TRBV7-2	ASSPDITESEQF
TRBJ1-2	TRBV19	ASSIDPGLSGYT
TRBJ1-6	TRBV7-2	ASSLVGRIDSPLH
TRBJ1-1	TRBV27	ASSLLGVNTEAF
TRBJ1-1	TRBV12-5	ASGFQGGTEAF
TRBJ2-1	TRBV11-3	ASSLMGESNEQF
TRBJ1-1	TRBV6-5	ASLPGQNTEAF
TRBJ2-1	TRBV5-6	ASIPRLAYNEQF
TRBJ1-1	TRBV19	ASSITGYDTEAF
TRBJ2-5	TRBV5-6	ASSSPQQGETQY
TRBJ1-1	TRBV7-2	ASSLEGDRAAF
TRBJ2-7	TRBV6-1	ASSAGTDSSYEQY
TRBJ2-1	TRBV5-5	ASSLVGRSHEQF
TRBJ1-2	TRBV5-1	ASNEEGGSYGYT
TRBJ2-1	TRBV19	ASTRTLWGNEQF
TRBJ2-4	TRBV18	ASSGQGAHVTKNIQY
TRBJ2-3	TRBV27	ASSSPGLAGRSGDTQY
TRBJ2-6	TRBV6-1	ASSEAGAGANVLT
TRBJ1-5	TRBV28	ASRKQNNQPQH
TRBJ2-7	TRBV18	ASSPTLDKPYEQY
TRBJ1-5	TRBV7-2	ASSPDTFNQPQH